The source of this T cell receptor beta chain is a study of shared clonotypes between healthy human individuals (TCRdb year 2020). Broadly, across the study: The cohort included three men and two women between 18 and 49 years of age. For each donor, CD4 naive and CD4 memory were each run on three plates, CD8 naive on two plates, and CD8 memory on one plate. To estimate repertoire size and how much clonotype sharing occurs between individuals, the study deeply sequenced the blood TCR repertoires of about five healthy adults. To increase sequencing depth and limit assay-specific biases, TCR repertoire library preparation and sequencing were carried out by different laboratories using diverse techniques. Per donor, leukapheresis produced somewhere between about 0.94 and 9 billion PBMCs.

Using the deep immunoSEQ assay, multiplex PCR amplified TCR CDR3 regions from genomic DNA. Extracted genomic DNA from each cell subset was spread evenly across all wells of several immunoSEQ 96-well plates, with each plate serving as a replicate. For sorted subsets, about 220 ng of genomic DNA, equivalent to 30,000 or so T cell genomes, went into each replicate PCR. Purified libraries were quantified with a Qubit 3.0 fluorometer, sized on a Bioanalyzer 2100, and re-quantified with the KAPA Library Quantification kit. Every immunoSEQ 96-well plate was sequenced on a separate single-read 150-cycle Illumina NextSeq 550 flow cell. The original pipeline was this. Because the immunoSEQ output held only junctional sequences and lacked quality scores, the filtering could not match the filtering applied to full-length reads. To assign V/J genes and CDR3, sequences were annotated using PyIR, a Python wrapper for IgBLAST v1.9, with IMGT germline references. Reads with weak V/J assignments (E-value above 1e-6), missing CDR3, stop codons, out-of-frame junctions, or ambiguous translated residues were removed. V3J clonotypes were defined by identical inferred V gene, J gene, and CDR3 amino acid sequence. The percentage overlap between two repertoires was calculated by dividing the number of shared unique clonotypes by the size of the smaller repertoire. Three approaches were used to assess repertoire richness: RTK rarefaction, the Chao1 estimator, and Recon v2.1 estimates of unobserved clonotypes. For all TCRbeta clonotypes obtained by the gDNA method from a few donors, generation probabilities were computed with OLGA. In its TCRdb copy, this immuneACCESS table keeps in-frame sequences only and misses some clones. Where compared with another copy, unresolved V genes explain less than half of these, and the others have no known cause. V and J calls and clone size are copied from that table; D and trimming were computed from the DNA. This sample lists about 2.3 million clones; approximately 93% were detected once. The top ten clones comprise about 0.39% of the sample.

General conclusions and limits of the study: Sampling was restricted to blood, and TCR repertoires in tissue are likely to differ from TCR repertoires in blood. Because the study included a small number of donors, the genetic and exposure-history diversity represented was limited. Sharing across four donors was observed for about 5% of naive CD4, less than 4% of naive CD8, over 2% of memory CD4, and around 0.42% of memory CD8 clonotypes. Even with the large sequencing depth, rarefaction of the sorted-subset datasets indicated that sequencing was incomplete. Pairwise subsampling led to the expectation that sequencing depth would affect the degree of clonotype sharing among donors. Estimated clonotype richness was generally larger for naive than for memory subsets. Higher generation probabilities were observed for clonotypes shared by all four sorted-subset donors than for non-shared clonotypes.

The germline V gene yields KGHSH for CDR1 and LQKENI for CDR2. Inclusive of the bounding cysteine and phenylalanine, the CDR3 is 15 residues long. Only CDR3 DNA is held: 45 bases, read in frame from base 1. Trimming accounts for 3 bases at V and 7 bases at J, while the number of junction bases matched to no gene is 5. As for this clone: The target of this receptor is not known. Base qualities are not provided; no much larger clone lies one nucleotide away.

Donors were healthy HIV-negative adults with no recently reported acute infections or vaccinations. All donors were Caucasian adults living in Nashville, Tennessee, USA. Magnetic negative selection was used to enrich CD4+ T cells, after which naive cells were positively selected on CD45RA and the negative fraction became the memory subset. Blood was obtained by leukapheresis, after which PBMCs were separated by Ficoll-Histopaque density gradient centrifugation and cryopreserved in liquid nitrogen vapor phase. Analytical flow cytometry was used to check the purity and quantity of every magnetically sorted T cell population. Genomic DNA was isolated from each sorted fraction and quantified by UV absorbance on a Nanodrop 2000c.

This TCR was sampled from a man aged 18 to 30 in good health. Some clones in this sample may be carry-over from other donors' samples. The V gene is TRBV18 and the J gene is TRBJ2-1; 11 junctional bases match TRBD1. Specimen: naive CD4+ T cells from PBMCs. Per the publication, the cell subset or site label means: CD45RA+ positively selected. Read as DNA, the sequence is TGTGCCAGCTCACCGGGACAGGGGGGTTGGAATGAGCAGTTCTTC. Its translation is CASSPGQGGWNEQFF.